One and the same sample provided the 16 T cell receptor beta chains below, sequenced in a study of cytomegalovirus exposure and HLA in healthy donors. The study ran its PCR with 60 Vbeta and 13 Jbeta primers. TCRdb keeps only in-frame clones here, not all; method: immunoSEQ multiplex PCR. The sample lists about 67,000 clones, more than 80% occurring once. The sequenced sample was PBMCs. These receptor sequences come from a woman under 40 in good health and CMV-seronegative.

The V call is TRBV9, the J call TRBJ1-2; TRBD1 is a possible D gene (5 bases). The CDR3 is 12 amino acids. V was shortened by 0 bases and J by 5 bases, with 5 bases between the two germline ends. Looked up from germline, CDR1 is SGDLS and CDR2 is YYNGEE. The DNA for the CDR3 is TGTGCCAGCAGCGTAGCAGGGTATGGCTACACCTTC. It specifies CASSVAGYGYTF. Full variable domain (remainder filled in from reference TRBV9 and TRBJ1-2): DSGVTQTPKHLITATGQRVTLRCSPRSGDLSVYWYQQSLDQGLQFLIQYYNGEERAKGNILERFSAQQFPDLHSELNLSSLELGDSALYFCASSVAGYGYTFGSGTRLTVV.

V usage is TRBV19 and J usage is TRBJ1-2; D not resolved. V dropped 7 bases and J dropped 9 bases, with 18 bases sitting between them. The CDR3 totals 13 residues. Germline V gene data show CDR1 as LNHDA and CDR2 as SQIVND (reference sequence). The DNA for the CDR3 is TGTGCCAGTACCGCGGGCGCCGCGGGGAGCTACACCTTC. It translates to CASTAGAAGSYTF.

This chain connects TRBV4-1 to TRBJ1-4, with a weak D call TRBD1 (5 bases). Germline V CDR1 and CDR2: MGHRA, YSYEKL. V was trimmed by 4 bases and J by 7 bases, leaving 13 bases between them. The CDR3 is 14 amino acids. In DNA form, the CDR3 reads TGCGCCAGCAGCCCGGCAGGGATCGGTGAAAAACTGTTTTTT. This sequence encodes CASSPAGIGEKLFF.

The CDR3 DNA follows: TGTGCCAGCAGCTTGGGACAGGGATTTACTGAAGCTTTCTTT. This sequence encodes CASSLGQGFTEAFF. The rearrangement uses TRBV5-4 and TRBJ1-1; 7 nucleotides agree with TRBD1. This CDR3 comprises 14 residues. Trimming removed 0 bases from V and 5 bases from J; junction bases left unmatched: 4. The V gene's germline CDR1 is SGHNT and CDR2 YYREEE (reference sequence).

The chain combines TRBV10-1 with TRBJ2-7, with 10 bases fitting TRBD1. J gave up 6 bases and V 0 bases, and 5 bases lay outside the gene matches. Germline-derived CDR1 and CDR2 are WNHNN and SYGVQD (reference sequence). This CDR3 is built from 15 residues. In DNA form, the CDR3 reads TGCGCCAGCAGTGAGTCGTCGAGACAGGGGGCCGAGCAGTACTTC. This codes for CASSESSRQGAEQYF.

The genes are TRBV18 and TRBJ2-7; tentative D call: TRBD2 (6 bases). V lost 1 base, J lost 3 bases, and 13 bases lay in between. This CDR3 comprises 15 residues. Germline CDR1 is KGHSH and CDR2 is LQKENI. The CDR3 here is CASSPLAEGGYEQYF. As DNA, the CDR3 is TGTGCCAGCTCACCACTCGCGGAGGGAGGCTACGAGCAGTACTTC.

V gene TRBV4-2 combines with J gene TRBJ1-6, with 8 bases that match TRBD1. The CDR3 runs to 16 residues. V gave up 0 bases and J gave up 7 bases; unmatched junction bases: 5. Germline V lookup: CDR1 LGHNA, CDR2 YNFKEQ. The CDR3 DNA reads as TGTGCCAGCAGCCAAGATCACAGGGGGACCAATTCACCCCTCCACTTT. It yields the protein CASSQDHRGTNSPLHF.

CDR3 DNA sequence: TGTGCCAGCAGCTTAAGTCTAGCGGGGGGGACCTACGAGCAGTACTTC. As protein: CASSLSLAGGTYEQYF. This chain joins TRBV7-9 and TRBJ2-7; 12 bases are shared with TRBD2. Germline V lookup: CDR1 SEHNR, CDR2 FQNEAQ (reference sequence). The CDR3 consists of 16 residues. The junction had 4 bases not matched to a gene; V was cut back by 2 bases and J by 2 bases.

The J gene is TRBJ1-6, the V gene TRBV7-8; 7 bases are a match to TRBD1. This CDR3 contains 14 residues. Germline CDR1 and CDR2: SGHVS and FQNEAQ. V dropped 3 bases and J dropped 8; count of bases not matched to a gene: 4. As DNA, the CDR3 is TGTGCCAGCAGCTTCTGGACAGGCCATTCACCCCTCCACTTT. Protein product: CASSFWTGHSPLHF.

The chain joins TRBV7-9 to TRBJ1-2, with D maybe TRBD1 (6 bases). Trimming shortened V by 1 base and J by 4 bases, and 13 bases separated the two germline ends. The CDR3 is 15 amino acids. CDR1 SEHNR and CDR2 FQNEAQ come from the germline V gene (reference sequence). The CDR3 nucleotides read TGTGCCAGCAGCTTAGGGGGCACAGGGAGCTATGGCTACACCTTC. Translating it yields CASSLGGTGSYGYTF.

This clone has just one count. V usage is TRBV5-1 and J usage is TRBJ1-1; 8 bases are shared with TRBD1. CDR3 length equals 17 residues. V gave up 4 bases and J gave up 0 bases; unmatched junction bases: 11. Germline V gene data show CDR1 as SGHRS and CDR2 as YFSETQ. The CDR3 protein is CASSGTGSLGMNTEAFF. CDR3 sequence (DNA): TGCGCCAGCAGCGGGACAGGTAGTTTGGGAATGAACACTGAAGCTTTCTTT. The full variable domain, in which reference TRBV5-1 and TRBJ1-1 provide the parts outside the CDR3, is KAGVTQTPRYLIKTRGQQVTLSCSPISGHRSVSWYQQTPGQGLQFLFEYFSETQRNKGNFPGRFSGRQFSNSRSEMNVSTLELGDSALYLCASSGTGSLGMNTEAFFGQGTRLTVV.

The rearrangement uses TRBV6-1 and TRBJ2-3, with 9 bases lining up with TRBD2. The CDR3 has 14 residues. Trimming took 5 bases from V and 6 from J; bases not matched to a gene: 6. Germline CDR1 and CDR2: MNHNS and SASEGT. In nucleotides, the CDR3 is TGTGCCAGCAGTCCTCTAGCGGGGATGGATACGCAGTATTTT. Residues: CASSPLAGMDTQYF.

The V and J genes are TRBV4-1 and TRBJ1-5, with 8 positions matching TRBD1. The V gene's germline CDR1 is MGHRA and CDR2 YSYEKL. The ends lost 7 bases at V and 3 bases at J; junction bases unmatched: 5. The CDR3 contains 14 residues. The CDR3 DNA sequence: TGCGCCAGCAACATGACAGGGGTCAATCAGCCCCAGCATTTT. Protein sequence: CASNMTGVNQPQHF.

The chain carries TRBV5-1 and TRBJ1-1; 8 nucleotides match TRBD1. CDR3 length: 20 amino acids. The J segment lost 0 bases and the V segment lost 4 bases, leaving 20 bases of the junction unmatched. Germline assignment: CDR1 SGHRS and CDR2 YFSETQ. The CDR3, as DNA: TGCGCCAGCAGCGTAGCAGGGGGCTGGAGCCCCTCAAGTTTGAACACTGAAGCTTTCTTT. This codes for CASSVAGGWSPSSLNTEAFF.

The chain uses TRBV6-4 and TRBJ2-1, with TRBD2 matching 13 bases. CDR1 is MRHNA and CDR2 is SNTAGT in the germline V gene. The CDR3 is 16 amino acids. With V trimmed by 6 bases and J by 5 bases, 7 bases remained unmatched. CDR3 sequence: CASSRLAGGGHNEQFF. In DNA form, the CDR3 reads TGTGCCAGCAGCCGACTAGCGGGGGGAGGGCACAATGAGCAGTTCTTC.

Note on this clone: A junction end diverges from the germline sequence, so it may reflect a read error. The chain has TRBV5-1 and TRBJ1-2; D not certain. CDR1 is SGHRS and CDR2 is YFSETQ in the germline V gene. The CDR3 is 13 residues long. The CDR3 is CASSDDMNYGYTF. The CDR3 nucleotides read TGTGCCAGCAGCGACGACATGAACTATGGCTACACCTTC.